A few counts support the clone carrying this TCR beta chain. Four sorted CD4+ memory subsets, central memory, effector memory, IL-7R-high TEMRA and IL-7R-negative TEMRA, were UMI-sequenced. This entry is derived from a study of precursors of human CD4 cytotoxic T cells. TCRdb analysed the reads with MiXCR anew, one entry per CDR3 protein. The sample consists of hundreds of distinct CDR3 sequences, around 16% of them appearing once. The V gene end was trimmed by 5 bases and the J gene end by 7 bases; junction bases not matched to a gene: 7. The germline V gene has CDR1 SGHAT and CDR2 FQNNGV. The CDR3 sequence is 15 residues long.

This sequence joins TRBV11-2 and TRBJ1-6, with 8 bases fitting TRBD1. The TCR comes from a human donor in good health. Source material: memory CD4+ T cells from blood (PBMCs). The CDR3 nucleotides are TGTGCCAGCAGCCCGCCGGGACAGGCAAATTCACCCCTCCACTTT. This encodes CASSPPGQANSPLHF.